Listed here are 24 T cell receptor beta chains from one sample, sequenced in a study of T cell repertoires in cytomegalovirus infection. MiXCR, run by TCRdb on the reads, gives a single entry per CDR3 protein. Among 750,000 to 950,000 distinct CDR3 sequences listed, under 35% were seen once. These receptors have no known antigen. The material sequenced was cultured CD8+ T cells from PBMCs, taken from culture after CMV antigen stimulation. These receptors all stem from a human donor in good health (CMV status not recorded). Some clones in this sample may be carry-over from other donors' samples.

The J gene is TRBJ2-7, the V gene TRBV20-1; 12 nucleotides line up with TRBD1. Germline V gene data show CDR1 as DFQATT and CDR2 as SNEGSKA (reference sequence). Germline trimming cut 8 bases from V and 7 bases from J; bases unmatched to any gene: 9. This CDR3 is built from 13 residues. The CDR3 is CSHAGTGGGEQYF. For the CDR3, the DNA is TGCAGTCACGCCGGGACAGGGGGCGGTGAGCAGTACTTC.

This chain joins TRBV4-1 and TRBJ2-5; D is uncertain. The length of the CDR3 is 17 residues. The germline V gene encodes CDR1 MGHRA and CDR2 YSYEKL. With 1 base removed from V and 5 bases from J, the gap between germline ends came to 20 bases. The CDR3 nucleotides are TGCGCCAGCAGCCAAGGGAGAGGTCTCTCCTCGGTGGAGACCCAGTACTTC. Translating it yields CASSQGRGLSSVETQYF.

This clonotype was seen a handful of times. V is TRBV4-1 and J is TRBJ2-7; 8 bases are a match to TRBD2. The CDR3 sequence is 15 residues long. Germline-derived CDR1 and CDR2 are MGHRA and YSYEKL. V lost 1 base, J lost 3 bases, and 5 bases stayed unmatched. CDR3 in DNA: TGCGCCAGCAGCCAAGCGCCGGGGGGGAGCTACGAGCAGTACGTC. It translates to CASSQAPGGSYEQYV.

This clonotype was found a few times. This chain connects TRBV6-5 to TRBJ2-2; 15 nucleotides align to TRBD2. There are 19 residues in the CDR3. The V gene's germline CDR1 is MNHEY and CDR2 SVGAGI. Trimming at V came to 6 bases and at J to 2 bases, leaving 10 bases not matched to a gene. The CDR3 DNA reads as TGTGCCAGCAGCCTCGGGACTAGCGGGGGGACCCCCAACACCGGGGAGCTGTTTTTT. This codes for CASSLGTSGGTPNTGELFF.

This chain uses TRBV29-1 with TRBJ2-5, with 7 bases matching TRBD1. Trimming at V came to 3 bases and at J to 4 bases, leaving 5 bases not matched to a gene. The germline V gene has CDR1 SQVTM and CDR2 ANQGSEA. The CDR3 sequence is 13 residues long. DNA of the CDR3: TGCAGCGTTGAGAGAGGGGGCCTAGAGACCCAGTACTTC. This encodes CSVERGGLETQYF.

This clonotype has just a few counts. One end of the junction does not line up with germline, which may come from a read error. The CDR3 DNA reads TGTGCTAGCAGCTTAGCCGGACAGGGGAGGAATGAGCAGTTCTTC. Protein: CASSLAGQGRNEQFF. The chain recombines TRBV7-7 with TRBJ2-1, with TRBD1 matching over 9 bases. Germline-derived CDR1 and CDR2 are SSHAT and FNYEAQ (reference sequence). The CDR3 is made up of 15 amino acids.

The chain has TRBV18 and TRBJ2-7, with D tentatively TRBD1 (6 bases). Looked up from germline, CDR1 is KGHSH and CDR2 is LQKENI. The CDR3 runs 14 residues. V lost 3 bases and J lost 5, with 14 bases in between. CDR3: CASSPGAGSNEQYF. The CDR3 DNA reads TGTGCCAGCTCACCGGGGGCAGGGTCGAACGAGCAGTACTTC.

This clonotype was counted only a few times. The CDR3 DNA follows: TGTGCCAGCAGTTCCCCTCTAGCGGGGGTATACAATGAGCAGTTCTTC. Translation: CASSSPLAGVYNEQFF. The chain is built from TRBV6-5 and TRBJ2-1; 10 positions match TRBD2. Germline assignment: CDR1 MNHEY and CDR2 SVGAGI. The trim removed 4 bases at V and 4 bases at J, leaving 7 bases unmatched. The CDR3 covers 16 residues.

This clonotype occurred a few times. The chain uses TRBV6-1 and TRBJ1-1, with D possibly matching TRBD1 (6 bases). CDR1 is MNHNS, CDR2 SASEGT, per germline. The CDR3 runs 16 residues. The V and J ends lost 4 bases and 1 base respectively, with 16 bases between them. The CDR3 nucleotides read TGTGCCAGCAGTGGATATATACAGGGACCGAACACTGAAGCTTTCTTT. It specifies CASSGYIQGPNTEAFF.

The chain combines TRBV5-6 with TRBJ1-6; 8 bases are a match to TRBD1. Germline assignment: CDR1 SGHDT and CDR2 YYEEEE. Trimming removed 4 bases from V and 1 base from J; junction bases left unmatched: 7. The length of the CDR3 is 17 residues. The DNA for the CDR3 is TGTGCCAGCAGCGGAATGCAGGGGGCATCCTATAATTCACCCCTCCACTTT. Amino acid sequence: CASSGMQGASYNSPLHF. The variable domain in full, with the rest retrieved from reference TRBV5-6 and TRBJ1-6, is DAGVTQSPTHLIKTRGQQVTLRCSPKSGHDTVSWYQQALGQGPQFIFQYYEEEERQRGNFPDRFSGHQFPNYSSELNVNALLLGDSALYLCASSGMQGASYNSPLHFGNGTRLTVT.

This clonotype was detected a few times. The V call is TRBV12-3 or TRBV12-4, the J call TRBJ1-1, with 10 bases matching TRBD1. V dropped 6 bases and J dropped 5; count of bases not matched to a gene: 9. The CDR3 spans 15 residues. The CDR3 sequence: CASRLSGTGDTEAFF. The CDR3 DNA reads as TGTGCCAGCAGGCTGTCGGGGACAGGGGATACTGAAGCTTTCTTT.

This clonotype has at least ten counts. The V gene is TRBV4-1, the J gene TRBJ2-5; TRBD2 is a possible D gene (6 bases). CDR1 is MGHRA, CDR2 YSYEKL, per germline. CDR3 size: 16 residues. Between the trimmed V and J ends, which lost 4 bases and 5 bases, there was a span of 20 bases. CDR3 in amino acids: CASSPRGGAHGETQYF. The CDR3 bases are TGCGCCAGCAGCCCTCGGGGCGGGGCTCACGGGGAGACCCAGTACTTC.

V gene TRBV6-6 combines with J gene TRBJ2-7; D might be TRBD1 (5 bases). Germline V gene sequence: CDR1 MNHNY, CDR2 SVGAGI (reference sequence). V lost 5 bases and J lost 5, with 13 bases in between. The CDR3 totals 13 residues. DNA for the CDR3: TGTGCCAGCAGTCCCGATGGGGCGGACGAGCAGTACGTC. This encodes CASSPDGADEQYV.

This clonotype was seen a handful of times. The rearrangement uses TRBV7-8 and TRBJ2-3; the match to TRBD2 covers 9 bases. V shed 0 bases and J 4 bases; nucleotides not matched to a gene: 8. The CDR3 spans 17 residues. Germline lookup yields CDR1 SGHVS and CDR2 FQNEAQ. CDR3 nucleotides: TGTGCCAGCAGCTTAGCGCCGGCTAGCGGGGATGCAGATACGCAGTATTTT. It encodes CASSLAPASGDADTQYF.

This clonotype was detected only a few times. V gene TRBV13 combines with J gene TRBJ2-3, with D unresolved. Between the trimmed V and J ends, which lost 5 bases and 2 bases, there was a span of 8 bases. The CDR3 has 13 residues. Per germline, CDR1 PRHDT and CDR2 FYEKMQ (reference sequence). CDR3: CASSPAYTDTQYF. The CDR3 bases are TGTGCCAGCAGCCCAGCGTACACAGATACGCAGTATTTT.

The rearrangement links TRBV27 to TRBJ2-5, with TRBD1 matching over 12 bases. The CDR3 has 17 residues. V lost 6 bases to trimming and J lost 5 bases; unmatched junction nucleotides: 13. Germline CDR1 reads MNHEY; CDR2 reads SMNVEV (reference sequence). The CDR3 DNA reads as TGTGCCAGCAGCGACCTCCGGGACAGGGGGCGCCTGGAGACCCAGTACTTC. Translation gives CASSDLRDRGRLETQYF.

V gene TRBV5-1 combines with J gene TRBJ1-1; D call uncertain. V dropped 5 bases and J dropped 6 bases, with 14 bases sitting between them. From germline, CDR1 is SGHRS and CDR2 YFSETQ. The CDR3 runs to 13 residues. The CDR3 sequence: CASSNSPGAEAFF. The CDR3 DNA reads TGCGCCAGCAGTAACTCCCCCGGGGCTGAAGCTTTCTTT.

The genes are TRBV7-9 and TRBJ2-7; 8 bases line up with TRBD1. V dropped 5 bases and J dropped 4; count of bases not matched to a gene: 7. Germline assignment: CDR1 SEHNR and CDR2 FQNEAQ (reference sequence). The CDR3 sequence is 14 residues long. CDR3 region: CASSMTGAGYEQYF. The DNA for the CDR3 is TGTGCCAGCAGCATGACAGGGGCCGGGTACGAGCAGTACTTC.

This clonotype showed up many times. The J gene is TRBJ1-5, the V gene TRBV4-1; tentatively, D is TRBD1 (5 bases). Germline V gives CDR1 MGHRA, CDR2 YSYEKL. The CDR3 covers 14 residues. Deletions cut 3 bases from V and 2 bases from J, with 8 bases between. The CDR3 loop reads CASSQRGGNQPQHF. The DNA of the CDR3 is TGCGCCAGCAGCCAGAGGGGAGGCAATCAGCCCCAGCATTTT.

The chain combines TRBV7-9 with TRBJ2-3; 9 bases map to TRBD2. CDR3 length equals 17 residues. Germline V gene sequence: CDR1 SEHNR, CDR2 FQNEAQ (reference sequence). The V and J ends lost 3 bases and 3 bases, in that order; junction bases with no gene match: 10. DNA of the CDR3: TGTGCCAGCAGCTTGGCTAGCGGGGCCGAAAGGACAGATACGCAGTATTTT. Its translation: CASSLASGAERTDTQYF.

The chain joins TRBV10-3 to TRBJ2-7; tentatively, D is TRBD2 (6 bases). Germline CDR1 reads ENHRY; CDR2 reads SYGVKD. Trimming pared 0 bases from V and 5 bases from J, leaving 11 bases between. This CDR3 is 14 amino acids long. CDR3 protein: CAISESGGVHEQYF. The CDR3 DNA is TGTGCCATCAGTGAGTCGGGGGGAGTCCACGAGCAGTACTTC.

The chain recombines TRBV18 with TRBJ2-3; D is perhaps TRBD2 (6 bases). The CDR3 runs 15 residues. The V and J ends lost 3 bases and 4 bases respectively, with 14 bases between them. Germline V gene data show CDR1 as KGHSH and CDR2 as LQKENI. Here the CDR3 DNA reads TGTGCCAGCTCACCGGAGGCGGGGTGGGCAGATACGCAGTATTTT. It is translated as CASSPEAGWADTQYF.

The CDR3 sequence: CASIARGPGLNTEAFF. CDR3 DNA sequence: TGTGCCAGCATTGCTCGGGGACCGGGACTGAACACTGAAGCTTTCTTT. The chain combines TRBV27 with TRBJ1-1, with a weak D call TRBD1 (5 bases). Germline loops: CDR1 MNHEY, CDR2 SMNVEV (reference sequence). The CDR3 spans 16 residues. The V end lost 7 bases, the J end lost 0 bases, and 18 bases lay between the germline ends.

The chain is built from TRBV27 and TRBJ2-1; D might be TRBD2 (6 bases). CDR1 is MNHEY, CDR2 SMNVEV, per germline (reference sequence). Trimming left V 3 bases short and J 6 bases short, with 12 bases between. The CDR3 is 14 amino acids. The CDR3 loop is CASSLSGSRNEQFF. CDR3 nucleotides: TGTGCCAGCAGTTTGTCCGGGAGCCGCAATGAGCAGTTCTTC.